Included here is one T cell receptor (beta chain) sequence, with context. This sample was taken from a study of blood T cell repertoires in COVID-19. In the study overall: Material from acute and convalescent COVID-19 was sourced from the United States, Italy and Spain. PBMCs, B-cell-depleted T cells, or T cells provided the cDNA or gDNA that made up the material.

The authors' processing: Estimation of nucleated cell counts was performed using reference gene primer amplification. Libraries were prepared by immunoSEQ multiplex PCR; TCRdb keeps only in-frame clonotypes and omits some of them. V, J and clone size reflect that table, while D and trimming were determined from the DNA. The repertoire holds 35,000 to 45,000 clones, with approximately 80% as singletons. Germline values: CDR1 MNHEY, CDR2 SVGAGI. The CDR3 is 14 residues long. The ends were cut back, 8 bases at V and 0 bases at J, with 12 bases in the middle. The chain combines TRBV6-5 with TRBJ2-3; D not resolved. Sample: peripheral blood. The origin of this receptor is a man between 65 and 85 years old with acute or convalescent COVID-19. The CDR3 DNA reads TGTGCCAGCGGTATCTCTACTAGCACAGATACGCAGTATTTT. It is translated as CASGISTSTDTQYF.